The present T cell receptor beta chain was sequenced within a study of blood T cell repertoires in COVID-19. Turning to the study itself: Specimens from acute and convalescent COVID-19 originated in the United States, Italy and Spain. PBMCs, B-cell-depleted T cells, or T cells were the source of the cDNA or gDNA that made up the material.

Per the original methods: Amplification from reference gene primers served as the basis for estimated nucleated cell counts. Method: immunoSEQ multiplex PCR; TCRdb's copy keeps in-frame clones and lacks some. That table supplies the V and J calls and clone size; D and trimming were determined from the DNA. Among about 270,000 clones listed, more than 70% were seen once. Trimming cost V 0 bases and J 6 bases, with 13 bases left between them. This CDR3 spans 15 amino acids. The germline V gene encodes CDR1 SGHKS and CDR2 YYEKEE (reference sequence). Material: peripheral blood. This receptor was identified in a woman aged 18 to 35 with acute or convalescent COVID-19. This chain uses TRBV5-5 with TRBJ1-5, with TRBD1 as a possible D gene (6 bases). The chain's CDR3 is CASSLGTASGQPQHF. The CDR3, as DNA: TGTGCCAGCAGCTTGGGGACAGCCTCCGGTCAGCCCCAGCATTTT.